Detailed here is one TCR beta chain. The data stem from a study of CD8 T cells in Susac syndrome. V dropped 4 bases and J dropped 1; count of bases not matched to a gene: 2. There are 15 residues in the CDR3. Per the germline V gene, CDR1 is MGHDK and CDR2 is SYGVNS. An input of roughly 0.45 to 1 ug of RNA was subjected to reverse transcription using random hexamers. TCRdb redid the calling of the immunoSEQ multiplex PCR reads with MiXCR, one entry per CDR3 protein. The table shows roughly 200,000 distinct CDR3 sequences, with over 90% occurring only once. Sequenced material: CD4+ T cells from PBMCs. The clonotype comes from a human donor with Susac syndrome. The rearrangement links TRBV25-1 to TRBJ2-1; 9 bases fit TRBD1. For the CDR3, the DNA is TGTGCCAGCAGTGTTGGGACAGGGTCCTACAATGAGCAGTTCTTC. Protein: CASSVGTGSYNEQFF.